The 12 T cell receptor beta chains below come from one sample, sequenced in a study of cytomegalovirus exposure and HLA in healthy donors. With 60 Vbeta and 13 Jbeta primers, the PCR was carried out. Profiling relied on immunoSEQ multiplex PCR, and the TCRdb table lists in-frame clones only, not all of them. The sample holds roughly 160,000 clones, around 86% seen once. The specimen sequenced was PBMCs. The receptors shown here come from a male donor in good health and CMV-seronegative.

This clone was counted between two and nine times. The CDR3 protein is CASSLAAGQDHGYTF. The CDR3 coding sequence is TGTGCCAGCAGCTTAGCGGCGGGACAGGATCATGGCTACACCTTC. The genes are TRBV11-2 and TRBJ1-2; 8 positions agree with TRBD1. V was pared by 1 base and J by 6 bases, with 7 bases of the junction left unmatched. Per germline, CDR1 SGHAT and CDR2 FQNNGV. The CDR3 covers 15 residues.

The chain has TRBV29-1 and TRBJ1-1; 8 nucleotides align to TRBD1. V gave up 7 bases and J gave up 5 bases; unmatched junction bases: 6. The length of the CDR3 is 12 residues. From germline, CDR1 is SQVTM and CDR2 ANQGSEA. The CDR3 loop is CSAKTGDTEAFF. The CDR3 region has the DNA TGCAGCGCGAAGACAGGGGATACTGAAGCTTTCTTT.

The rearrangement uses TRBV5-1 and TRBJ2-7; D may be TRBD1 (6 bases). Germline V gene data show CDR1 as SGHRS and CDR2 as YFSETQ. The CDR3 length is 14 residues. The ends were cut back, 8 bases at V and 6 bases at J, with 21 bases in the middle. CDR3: CASTRRGQPGEQYF. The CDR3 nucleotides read TGCGCCAGTACTCGAAGAGGACAGCCGGGCGAGCAGTACTTC.

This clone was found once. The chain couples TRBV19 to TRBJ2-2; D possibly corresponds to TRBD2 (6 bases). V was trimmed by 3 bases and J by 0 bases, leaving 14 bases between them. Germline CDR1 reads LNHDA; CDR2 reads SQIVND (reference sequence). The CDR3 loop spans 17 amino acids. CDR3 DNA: TGTGCCAGTAGTATGGGTGCGACTAGGGCGAACACCGGGGAGCTGTTTTTT. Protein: CASSMGATRANTGELFF. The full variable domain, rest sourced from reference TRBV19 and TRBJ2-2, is DGGITQSPKYLFRKEGQNVTLSCEQNLNHDAMYWYRQDPGQGLRLIYYSQIVNDFQKGDIAEGYSVSREKKESFPLTVTSAQKNPTAFYLCASSMGATRANTGELFFGEGSRLTVL.

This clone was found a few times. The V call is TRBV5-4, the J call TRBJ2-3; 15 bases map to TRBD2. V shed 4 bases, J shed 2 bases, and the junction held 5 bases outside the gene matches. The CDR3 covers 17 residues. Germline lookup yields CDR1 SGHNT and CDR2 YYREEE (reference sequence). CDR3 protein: CASSPGTSGGPTDTQYF. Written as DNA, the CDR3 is TGTGCCAGCAGCCCTGGGACTAGCGGGGGGCCCACAGATACGCAGTATTTT.

The CDR3 bases are TGTGCCAGCAGCTTATATACTACGAACACTGAAGCTTTCTTT. It specifies CASSLYTTNTEAFF. The rearrangement joins TRBV7-9 to TRBJ1-1; D is ambiguous. This CDR3 is 14 amino acids long. Germline assignment: CDR1 SEHNR and CDR2 FQNEAQ (reference sequence). The V end lost 2 bases, the J end lost 1 base, and 8 bases lay between the germline ends.

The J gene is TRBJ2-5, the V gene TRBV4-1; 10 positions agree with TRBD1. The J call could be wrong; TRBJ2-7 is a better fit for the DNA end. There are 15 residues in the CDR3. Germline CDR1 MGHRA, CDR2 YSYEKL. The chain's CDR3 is CASSPPRTGGYEQYF. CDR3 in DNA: TGCGCCAGCAGCCCGCCACGGACAGGGGGCTACGAGCAGTACTTC.

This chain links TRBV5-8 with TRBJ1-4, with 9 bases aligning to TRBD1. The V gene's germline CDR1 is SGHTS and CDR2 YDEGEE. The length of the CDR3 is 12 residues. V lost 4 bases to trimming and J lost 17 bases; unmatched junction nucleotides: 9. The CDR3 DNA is TGTGCCAGCAGCAACCTTCCGGGACAGGGATTTTTT. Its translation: CASSNLPGQGFF.

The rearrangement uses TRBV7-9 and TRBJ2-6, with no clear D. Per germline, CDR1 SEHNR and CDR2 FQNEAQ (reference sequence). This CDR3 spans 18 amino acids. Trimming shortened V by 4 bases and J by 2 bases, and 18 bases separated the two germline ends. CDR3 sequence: CASSSPTFTQTGANVLTF. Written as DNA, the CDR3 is TGTGCCAGCAGCTCCCCCACATTTACCCAAACTGGGGCCAACGTCCTGACTTTC.

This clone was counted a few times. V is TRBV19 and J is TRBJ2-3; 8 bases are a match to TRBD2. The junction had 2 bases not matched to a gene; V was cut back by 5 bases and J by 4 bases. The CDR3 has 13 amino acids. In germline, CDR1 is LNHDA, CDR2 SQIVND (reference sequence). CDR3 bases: TGTGCCAGTAGTTTGGGACTAGCAGATACGCAGTATTTT. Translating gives CASSLGLADTQYF.

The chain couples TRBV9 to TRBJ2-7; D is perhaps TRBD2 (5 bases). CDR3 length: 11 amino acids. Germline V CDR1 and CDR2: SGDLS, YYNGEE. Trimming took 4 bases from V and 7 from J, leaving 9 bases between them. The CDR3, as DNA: TGTGCCAGCAGCCCGGAGCGGGAGCAGTACTTC. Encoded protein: CASSPEREQYF. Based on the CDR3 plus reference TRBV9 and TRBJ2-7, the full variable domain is DSGVTQTPKHLITATGQRVTLRCSPRSGDLSVYWYQQSLDQGLQFLIQYYNGEERAKGNILERFSAQQFPDLHSELNLSSLELGDSALYFCASSPEREQYFGPGTRLTVT.

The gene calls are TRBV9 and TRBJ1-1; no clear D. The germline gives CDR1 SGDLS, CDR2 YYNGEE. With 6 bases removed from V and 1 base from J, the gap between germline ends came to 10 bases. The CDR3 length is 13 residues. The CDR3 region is CASTRVGNTEAFF. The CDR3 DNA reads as TGTGCCAGCACCCGGGTGGGGAACACTGAAGCTTTCTTT. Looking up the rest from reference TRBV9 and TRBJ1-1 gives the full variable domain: DSGVTQTPKHLITATGQRVTLRCSPRSGDLSVYWYQQSLDQGLQFLIQYYNGEERAKGNILERFSAQQFPDLHSELNLSSLELGDSALYFCASTRVGNTEAFFGQGTRLTVV.